The sequence of this T cell receptor beta chain was determined in a study of Ad26.COV2.S vaccination and SARS-CoV-2 variants. Regarding treatment: around 19 received Ad26.COV2.S at low or high dose, single or two shots; about 5 received placebo; per-sample allocation not given. The samples were gathered on day 63 after the first injection of vaccine or placebo. Sequencing was performed with immunoSEQ multiplex PCR; in TCRdb, only in-frame clones are kept and a portion is missing. The table shows about 400,000 clones, with about 91% occurring only once. The CDR3 consists of 14 residues. Germline V lookup: CDR1 SQVTM, CDR2 ANQGSEA. V shed 3 bases and J 5 bases; nucleotides not matched to a gene: 8.

The material sequenced was peripheral blood, taken in a trial of Ad26.COV2.S vaccine versus placebo. This sequence originates from a person between 18 and 60 years old who received the Ad26.COV2.S COVID-19 vaccine or a placebo. The chain uses TRBV29-1 and TRBJ2-3, with 7 nucleotides matching TRBD2. The DNA for the CDR3 is TGCAGCGTTGATGCGGGGGTCCGGCAAGATACGCAGTATTTT. Translated, it gives CSVDAGVRQDTQYF.